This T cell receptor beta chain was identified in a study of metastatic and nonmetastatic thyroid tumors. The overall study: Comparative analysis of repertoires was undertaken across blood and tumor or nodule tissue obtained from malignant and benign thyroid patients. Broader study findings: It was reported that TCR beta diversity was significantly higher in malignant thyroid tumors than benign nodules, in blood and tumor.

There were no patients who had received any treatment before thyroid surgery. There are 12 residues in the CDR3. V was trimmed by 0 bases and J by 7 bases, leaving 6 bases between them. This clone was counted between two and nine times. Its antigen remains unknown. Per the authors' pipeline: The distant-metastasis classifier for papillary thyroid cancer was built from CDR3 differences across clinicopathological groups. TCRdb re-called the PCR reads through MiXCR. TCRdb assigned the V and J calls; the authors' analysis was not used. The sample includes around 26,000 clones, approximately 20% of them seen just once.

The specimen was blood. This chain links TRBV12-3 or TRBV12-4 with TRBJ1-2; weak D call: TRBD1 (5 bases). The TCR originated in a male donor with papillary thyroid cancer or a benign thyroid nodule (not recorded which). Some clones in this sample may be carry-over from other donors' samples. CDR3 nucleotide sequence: TGTGCCAGCAGTTTAGCGGGGCTTGGCTACACCTTC. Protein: CASSLAGLGYTF.